The present entry profiles one T cell receptor beta chain with its context. Per the study methods: For nucleated cells, counts were estimated from reference gene primer amplification. The table came from immunoSEQ multiplex PCR; TCRdb's copy has only in-frame clones and leaves some out. For V, J and clone size, that table is used; D and trimming come from the DNA. Of 60,000 to 85,000 clones listed, 80% are singletons. The sample is drawn from a study of blood T cell repertoires in COVID-19. About the study: Acute and convalescent COVID-19 specimens originated in the United States, Italy and Spain. The analysed material was cDNA or gDNA that came from T cells, B-cell-depleted T cells, or PBMCs.

Germline V gives CDR1 MGHRA, CDR2 YSYEKL. V lost 1 base and J lost 0, with 6 bases in between. The CDR3 loop spans 15 amino acids. The V gene is TRBV4-1, the J gene TRBJ1-4; D unclear. The TCR was taken from a human donor in a cohort sampled during active COVID-19. The sample comprised peripheral blood. CDR3 protein: CASSQVQSTNEKLFF. CDR3 nucleotide sequence: TGCGCCAGCAGCCAAGTTCAGTCAACTAATGAAAAACTGTTTTTT.